These T cell receptor beta chains were read from a single sample in a study of radiation and T cells in renal cell carcinoma. TCRdb keeps only in-frame clones here, not all; method: immunoSEQ multiplex PCR. The sample lists 160,000 or so clones; 87% were seen once. Source: blood, taken from a patient whose treatment included radiotherapy and nephrectomy. The source of these receptors is a woman in her forties or fifties with renal cell carcinoma. Each CDR3 is given with its conserved first and last residue. The D gene is left open where the match is weak. The listing skips clone size in some rows; elsewhere it reads once, few, many or a size class.

abundance: NA; d_gene: NA; j_gene: TRBJ1-5; v_gene: TRBV7-8; CDR3nt: TGTGCCAGCAGCTTAGTGGCCTCTACTCAGCCCCAGCATTTT; CDR3aa: CASSLVASTQPQHF
abundance: NA; d_gene: NA; j_gene: TRBJ2-3; v_gene: TRBV7-9; CDR3nt: TGTGCCAGCAGCTTAACGGGTAATACGCAGTATTTT; CDR3aa: CASSLTGNTQYF
abundance: once; d_gene: NA; j_gene: TRBJ2-7; v_gene: TRBV5-1; CDR3nt: TGCGCCAGCAGCTTGTTCTCCCTAGGGAACGAGCAGTACTTC; CDR3aa: CASSLFSLGNEQYF
abundance: NA; d_gene: NA; j_gene: TRBJ1-3; v_gene: TRBV2; CDR3nt: TGTGCCAGCAGAGACTTGTCGGCTGGAAACACCATATATTTT; CDR3aa: CASRDLSAGNTIYF
abundance: NA; d_gene: TRBD1; j_gene: TRBJ1-5; v_gene: TRBV7-9; CDR3nt: TGTGCCAGCAGCTTAGCACAGGGGGGCCAGCCCCAGCATTTT; CDR3aa: CASSLAQGGQPQHF
abundance: NA; d_gene: NA; j_gene: TRBJ1-4; v_gene: TRBV2; CDR3nt: TGTGCCACCCTCCGGCAGGGTTATGAAAAACTGTTTTTT; CDR3aa: CATLRQGYEKLFF
abundance: NA; d_gene: TRBD1; j_gene: TRBJ1-1; v_gene: TRBV4-1; CDR3nt: TGCGCCAGCAGCCAAGATTTCAACAGGGGAAGGGGGACTGAAGCTTTCTTT; CDR3aa: CASSQDFNRGRGTEAFF
abundance: NA; d_gene: NA; j_gene: TRBJ1-2; v_gene: TRBV6-6; CDR3nt: TGTGCCAGCAGTTACGTCGGGGGTACTAACTATGGCTACACCTTC; CDR3aa: CASSYVGGTNYGYTF
abundance: NA; d_gene: TRBD2; j_gene: TRBJ2-1; v_gene: TRBV19; CDR3nt: TGTGCCAGTAGTAGGGTAGCGGGTCTCAATGAGCAGTTCTTC; CDR3aa: CASSRVAGLNEQFF
abundance: NA; d_gene: NA; j_gene: TRBJ2-1; v_gene: TRBV18; CDR3nt: TGTGCCAGCTCACCAGAGACACACGCTTACAATGAGCAGTTCTTC; CDR3aa: CASSPETHAYNEQFF
abundance: few; d_gene: NA; j_gene: TRBJ1-1; v_gene: TRBV6-1; CDR3nt: TGTGCCAGCAGTGAAGTCGATAACACTGAAGCTTTCTTT; CDR3aa: CASSEVDNTEAFF
abundance: few; d_gene: NA; j_gene: TRBJ1-1; v_gene: TRBV7-9; CDR3nt: TGTGCCAGCAGCTCCAACCGAGACAGGAACACTGAAGCTTTCTTT; CDR3aa: CASSSNRDRNTEAFF
abundance: NA; d_gene: NA; j_gene: TRBJ2-7; v_gene: TRBV2; CDR3nt: TGTGCCAGCAGTGGCGGGGGCCCGGGGAACGAGCAGTACTTC; CDR3aa: CASSGGGPGNEQYF
abundance: NA; d_gene: TRBD1; j_gene: TRBJ1-4; v_gene: TRBV7-2; CDR3nt: TGTGCCAGCAGCTTCTCCGGACAGGGAGGTGCGGAAAAACTGTTTTTT; CDR3aa: CASSFSGQGGAEKLFF
abundance: NA; d_gene: TRBD1; j_gene: TRBJ1-6; v_gene: TRBV4-3; CDR3nt: TGCGCCAGCAGCCAAGACAGGGACAGGGCCTCTTCACCCCTCCACTTT; CDR3aa: CASSQDRDRASSPLHF
abundance: NA; d_gene: NA; j_gene: TRBJ2-3; v_gene: TRBV19; CDR3nt: TGTGCCAGTAGTATGATCGGGTTGAGCACAGATACGCAGTATTTT; CDR3aa: CASSMIGLSTDTQYF
abundance: NA; d_gene: NA; j_gene: TRBJ2-2; v_gene: TRBV6-4; CDR3nt: TGTGCCGGGGATCAGGAGGACACCGGGGAGCTGTTTTTT; CDR3aa: CAGDQEDTGELFF
abundance: NA; d_gene: NA; j_gene: TRBJ2-2; v_gene: TRBV19; CDR3nt: TGTGCCAGTAGTATCCGACACAACACCGGGGAGCTGTTTTTT; CDR3aa: CASSIRHNTGELFF
abundance: NA; d_gene: NA; j_gene: TRBJ2-7; v_gene: TRBV5-5; CDR3nt: TGTGCCAGCAGCCCGCTGGGCCCCGCGGTCGCCTACGAGCAGTACTTC; CDR3aa: CASSPLGPAVAYEQYF
abundance: NA; d_gene: NA; j_gene: TRBJ1-1; v_gene: TRBV6-5; CDR3nt: NA; CDR3aa: CASSSSTGRTEAFF
abundance: NA; d_gene: TRBD1; j_gene: TRBJ1-2; v_gene: TRBV6-6; CDR3nt: TGTGCCAGCAGTAATGGACAGGGGGCCAGGCACTTC; CDR3aa: CASSNGQGARHF
abundance: NA; d_gene: NA; j_gene: TRBJ1-1; v_gene: TRBV28; CDR3nt: TGTGCCACCCTAGTACCGAACACTGAAGCTTTCTTT; CDR3aa: CATLVPNTEAFF
abundance: NA; d_gene: NA; j_gene: TRBJ2-6; v_gene: TRBV6-6; CDR3nt: TGTGCCAGCAGGTATACAGGTTCTGGGGCCAACGTCCTGACTTTC; CDR3aa: CASRYTGSGANVLTF
abundance: NA; d_gene: NA; j_gene: TRBJ1-2; v_gene: TRBV19; CDR3nt: TGTGCCAGTAGTATTTCTAGGGTCTCTGGCTACACCTTC; CDR3aa: CASSISRVSGYTF